Listed here are 16 T cell receptor beta chains from one sample, sequenced in a study of blood T cells in healthy people across ages. Together with a sample-barcoded 5' primer, a J-beta primer mix was included in a second PCR lasting about 6 to 11 cycles. TCRdb redid the calling of the 5' RACE reads with MiXCR, one entry per CDR3 protein. The sample yields fewer than 900,000 distinct CDR3 sequences, around 36% seen once. The material sequenced was blood. These receptor sequences come from a man aged 18 to 29 in good health.

The chain links TRBV11-2 to TRBJ2-3; D call uncertain. The length of the CDR3 is 14 residues. Germline loops: CDR1 SGHAT, CDR2 FQNNGV. V lost 4 bases to trimming and J lost 6 bases, with 14 bases between them. The CDR3 protein is CASSSSTSEDTQYF. DNA for the CDR3: TGTGCCAGCAGCTCATCGACCTCAGAGGATACGCAGTATTTT.

There are many counts of this clonotype. The gene calls are TRBV5-1 and TRBJ2-4; a possible D gene is TRBD1 (6 bases). The CDR3 loop spans 16 amino acids. Germline V gene sequence: CDR1 SGHRS, CDR2 YFSETQ. Trimming left V 4 bases short and J 1 base short, with 15 bases between. CDR3 amino acids: CASSPSMGAAKNIQYF. The CDR3 bases are TGCGCCAGCAGCCCATCGATGGGGGCGGCCAAAAACATTCAGTACTTC. The variable domain in full, completed from reference TRBV5-1 and TRBJ2-4, reads KAGVTQTPRYLIKTRGQQVTLSCSPISGHRSVSWYQQTPGQGLQFLFEYFSETQRNKGNFPGRFSGRQFSNSRSEMNVSTLELGDSALYLCASSPSMGAAKNIQYFGAGTRLSVL.

This chain joins TRBV6-5 and TRBJ2-3; 9 positions match TRBD2. V trimming: 4 bases; J trimming: 4 bases; junction bases outside the gene matches: 12. Germline CDR1 and CDR2: MNHEY and SVGAGI. The CDR3 length is 17 residues. The CDR3 region is CASSSQPTSGLPDTQYF. Here the CDR3 DNA reads TGTGCCAGCAGTTCTCAACCGACTAGCGGATTGCCAGATACGCAGTATTTT.

This clonotype appeared a few times. The rearrangement links TRBV25-1 to TRBJ2-7; D uncertain. Germline CDR1 MGHDK, CDR2 SYGVNS. V dropped 1 base and J dropped 0 bases, with 7 bases sitting between them. The CDR3 is 14 amino acids. In nucleotides, the CDR3 is TGTGCCAGCAGTGAATTTGGAATCTCCTACGAGCAGTACTTC. Protein sequence: CASSEFGISYEQYF.

This clonotype was observed a handful of times. The chain recombines TRBV27 with TRBJ1-2; 10 bases align to TRBD1. The junction had 12 bases not matched to a gene; V was cut back by 5 bases and J by 6 bases. This CDR3 contains 16 residues. Looked up from germline, CDR1 is MNHEY and CDR2 is SMNVEV (reference sequence). CDR3 coding DNA: TGTGCCAGCAGTCCCTCGAGGACAGGGGGAACCCATGGCTACACCTTC. This translates into CASSPSRTGGTHGYTF.

The chain has TRBV9 and TRBJ1-5; tentatively, D is TRBD1 (5 bases). V was shortened by 4 bases and J by 0 bases, with 11 bases between the two germline ends. Germline V gives CDR1 SGDLS, CDR2 YYNGEE. CDR3 length: 15 residues. The CDR3: CASSPDSDSNQPQHF. The CDR3, as DNA: TGTGCCAGCAGCCCTGACAGTGATAGCAATCAGCCCCAGCATTTT.

The sample holds many counts of this clonotype. This chain connects TRBV29-1 to TRBJ1-2, with D unresolved. Between the trimmed V and J ends, which lost 3 bases and 6 bases, there was a span of 8 bases. Germline loops: CDR1 SQVTM, CDR2 ANQGSEA. CDR3 size: 11 residues. The CDR3 loop is CSVEGFNGYTF. In DNA, the CDR3 is TGCAGCGTTGAGGGATTTAATGGCTACACCTTC.

This clonotype occurred a few times. One base away lies a much larger clone, so this may be a sequencing read error. The rearrangement uses TRBV14 and TRBJ1-1; possibly TRBD1 for D (6 bases). V was clipped by 3 bases and J by 0 bases, with 8 bases between them. From germline, CDR1 is SGHDN and CDR2 FVKESK. The CDR3 length is 14 residues. CDR3 DNA sequence: TGTGCCAGCAGCCACGGACAGATGAACACTGAAGCTTTCTTT. Translation gives CASSHGQMNTEAFF.

This chain joins TRBV9 and TRBJ1-1; TRBD1 agrees at 7 bases. In germline, CDR1 is SGDLS, CDR2 YYNGEE. The CDR3 covers 13 residues. The V segment lost 3 bases and the J segment 3 bases; nucleotides outside the gene matches: 2. CDR3 nucleotides: TGTGCCAGCAGCGCTACAGGGGACACTGAAGCTTTCTTT. This codes for CASSATGDTEAFF.

As for this clonotype: Its ends do not fully match the called genes, so a read error is possible. The chain employs TRBV20-1 and TRBJ2-4; the match to TRBD2 covers 7 bases. The J call may be faulty, since TRBJ2-5 better matches the DNA end. The CDR3 has 15 amino acids. The germline V gene encodes CDR1 DFQATT and CDR2 SNEGSKA (reference sequence). The CDR3 reads CCARDLVGGEETQYF. The CDR3 nucleotides are TGCTGTGCTAGAGATCTGGTGGGGGGGGAAGAGACCCAGTACTTC.

V is TRBV27 and J is TRBJ1-5; no definite D call. The CDR3 consists of 18 residues. Germline V gene data show CDR1 as MNHEY and CDR2 as SMNVEV (reference sequence). Deletions cut 5 bases from V and 3 bases from J, with 23 bases between. The CDR3 reads CASSLRAQPLAINQPQHF. CDR3 DNA: TGTGCCAGCAGTCTTAGGGCACAACCCCTAGCGATCAATCAGCCCCAGCATTTT.

With regard to this clonotype: At one end the junction does not follow the germline gene, possibly because of a read error. The chain recombines TRBV20-1 with TRBJ2-7; 7 bases map to TRBD1. CDR1 and CDR2 from the germline V gene are DFQATT and SNEGSKA (reference sequence). This CDR3 region has 13 residues. The CDR3 region has the DNA TGCAGTGCTCCTATCCGGGACAGTGACATTCAGTCCTTC. It specifies CSAPIRDSDIQSF.

On this clonotype itself: This may stem from a read error, because a much larger clone lies one nucleotide away. The chain joins TRBV12-3 or TRBV12-4 to TRBJ2-3; weak D call: TRBD1 (6 bases). V gave up 5 bases and J gave up 4 bases, with 13 bases separating them. The CDR3 contains 14 residues. The CDR3 coding sequence is TGTGCCAGCAGTGTCAGGGGCACTTCAGATACGCAGTATTTT. Its protein product is CASSVRGTSDTQYF.

The chain combines TRBV20-1 with TRBJ1-5, with D unresolved. Germline V gene sequence: CDR1 DFQATT, CDR2 SNEGSKA (reference sequence). This CDR3 contains 12 residues. The V gene lost 1 base and the J gene lost 6 bases, with 7 bases spanning the gap. The CDR3 coding sequence is TGCAGTGCTAGAGCCCAAAGTCAGCCCCAGCATTTT. Its translation: CSARAQSQPQHF.

This clonotype was observed at least ten times. The chain uses TRBV9 and TRBJ2-1, with D maybe TRBD2 (5 bases). V dropped 2 bases and J dropped 2 bases, with 8 bases sitting between them. The CDR3 runs 14 residues. CDR1 SGDLS and CDR2 YYNGEE come from the germline V gene. In DNA form, the CDR3 reads TGTGCCAGCAGCGTGGAGGACCCCTACAATGAGCAGTTCTTC. Translation: CASSVEDPYNEQFF.

The table lists this clonotype with a count of one. The chain has TRBV6-5 and TRBJ1-6; D not resolved. Germline V gene data show CDR1 as MNHEY and CDR2 as SVGAGI. The CDR3 spans 13 residues. V was pared by 9 bases and J by 13 bases, with 19 bases between. CDR3 amino acids: CASQLAPQRPLHF. The CDR3 DNA follows: TGTGCCAGTCAACTCGCCCCTCAGAGGCCCCTCCACTTT.